This T cell receptor (beta chain) came from a study of tumor and adjacent non-tumor tissue in lung cancer (dated by TCRdb to the late 2010s). Regarding the study in general: Of the cohort, roughly 12 patients had adenocarcinoma, 2 had squamous cell carcinoma and 1 had small cell lung cancer. The roughly 15 patients were aged about 30 to 76 years, included some 10 men and 5 women, and had TNM stage I to III disease. In total, sequencing yielded 125,075,908 productive TCRbeta reads, which works out to an average of about 3.9 million reads per sample. The study compared bulk TCRbeta repertoires from lung tumor tissue and matched distant non-tumor lung tissue of some 15 lung cancer patients. TCRbeta CDR3 sequencing was performed on 30 to 35 paired specimens, with one tumor sample and one normal lung sample collected per patient.

CDR1 SGHVS and CDR2 FQNEAQ were looked up in the germline V gene. The CDR3, cysteine through phenylalanine, is 15 amino acids long. The read is trimmed to its CDR3 DNA, 45 bases read in frame from base 1. V and J are truncated by 11 bases and 0 bases respectively, leaving an intervening sequence of 19 bases. Bulk unsorted tissue served as the source for RNA extraction, and RNA quality was assessed using a NanoDrop ND-1000 and an Agilent 2100. For the normal lung samples, distant non-tumor tissue was collected more than 3 cm away from the tumor edge. Donors were newly diagnosed lung cancer patients admitted for thoracic surgery in China between August and November 2014, without prior chemotherapy. Anyone who had undergone radiotherapy or chemotherapy before, or who had another cancer at the same time, was left out of the study. Surgical tissue pieces of about 1-2.1 cm3 were preserved in RNAlater solution and were kept at -80 degrees C until use.

On the study overall, not on this receptor specifically: Significantly higher TCR diversity was found in younger patients, and higher tumor TCR diversity was associated with shorter overall and disease-free survival. Tumor tissue showed significantly greater TCR diversity (inverse Simpson) than normal lung tissue (about 400 vs 180, P = 0.0075, Mann-Whitney U test). Peripheral blood was not sequenced, so blood TCRbeta repertoires in these lung cancer patients were not examined. A significantly larger cumulative share of the repertoire was made up by the top 100 clones in normal lung than in tumor tissue. Neither the sequencing platform nor unique molecular identifiers are named or mentioned anywhere in the methods. Only approximately 14 patients were in the cohort, and the authors stated that larger samples and more detailed clinical data are needed.

As to this clonotype: The antigen it binds to is not known. No much larger clonotype is one base removed from it; base qualities were not supplied.

Library method: multiplex PCR. Sequencing used an Illumina HiSeq 2500. TCRbeta libraries were constructed through three rounds of nested PCR with primers (Table S4) according to protocols adapted from ARM-PCR. PCR products of 200-500 bp were gel-excised and purified with the QIAquick gel extraction kit before sequencing. On the study's bioinformatics: Trimmomatic was used to clean the reads, FLASH merged the cleaned reads into complete CDR3 sequences, and MiTCR assigned the sequences to V(D)J germline segments. Clonal diversity was computed as the inverse Simpson's index with VDJtools. A read counted as productive if the sequence was in-frame and lacked a premature stop codon. TCRdb itself trimmed the public reads at Q25 with fastp, ran MiXCR and retained productive beta chains. Identical CDR3 protein sequences are pooled into one entry, listed with their most common genes and DNA. The V and J calls, along with clone size, are taken from TCRdb and not from the paper's own processing. The sample table lists roughly 69,000 distinct CDR3 sequences, under 80% of them with a count of one. The ten largest clones capture 40% to 55% of the sample.

This chain is built from TRBV7-8 and TRBJ2-5; the D gene cannot be resolved reliably. The sequenced sample was distant non-tumor lung tissue. This clonotype originated in a man aged 60-69 years with non-small cell lung cancer. The DNA sequence is as follows: TGTGCCGGTGGCACGAAAGCCTGGAACCAAGAGACCCAGTACTTC. Translated, it gives CAGGTKAWNQETQYF.